The 23 T cell receptor beta chains given below trace back to one sample, sequenced in a study of blood T cells in healthy people across ages. The second PCR ran roughly 7 to 12 cycles with a sample-barcoded 5' primer and J-beta primers. One entry per CDR3 protein results from TCRdb running MiXCR on the 5' RACE reads. The data contain fewer than 2,000,000 distinct CDR3 sequences, about two fifths of them seen just once; the ten biggest clones take up more than 20%. Source material: blood. The source of these receptors is a human donor in good health.

The V gene is TRBV6-1, the J gene TRBJ2-7, with D possibly being TRBD1 (6 bases). The germline V and J ends were trimmed by 11 bases and 2 bases, with 10 bases remaining between them. Looked up from germline, CDR1 is MNHNS and CDR2 is SASEGT. This CDR3 has 11 residues. The chain's CDR3 is CAADSAYEQYF. In nucleotides, the CDR3 is TGTGCCGCGGACAGTGCCTACGAGCAGTACTTC.

This clonotype was picked up a small number of times. CDR3 in amino acids: CASSPGGYTYEQYF. As DNA, the CDR3 is TGTGCCAGCAGCCCAGGGGGATACACCTACGAGCAGTACTTC. The chain joins TRBV12-3 or TRBV12-4 to TRBJ2-7, with TRBD1 identical over 7 bases. V trimming: 6 bases; J trimming: 2 bases; junction bases outside the gene matches: 7. There are 14 residues in the CDR3.

Of note for this clonotype: Sequence at one end of the junction differs from germline and may be a read error. The chain is built from TRBV20-1 and TRBJ2-7, with a possible D match to TRBD1 (5 bases). There are 17 residues in the CDR3. Germline V gene sequence: CDR1 DFQATT, CDR2 SNEGSKA (reference sequence). CDR3 residues: CSARDVGVAGVSHEQYF. The CDR3 DNA sequence: TGCAGTGCTAGAGATGTAGGGGTGGCTGGGGTCTCCCACGAGCAGTACTTC.

This clonotype was observed a handful of times. The rearrangement uses TRBV9 and TRBJ2-3; perhaps TRBD1 as D (6 bases). This CDR3 region has 14 residues. The germline V and J ends were trimmed by 3 bases and 1 base, with 9 bases remaining between them. Germline assignment: CDR1 SGDLS and CDR2 YYNGEE. The CDR3 region has the DNA TGTGCCAGCAGCGGACAGGTTGGCACAGATACGCAGTATTTT. Amino acids: CASSGQVGTDTQYF.

This clonotype was picked up a small number of times. The chain employs TRBV6-1 and TRBJ1-1; a possible D gene is TRBD1 (5 bases). The ends were cut back, 4 bases at V and 4 bases at J, with 13 bases in the middle. Germline CDR1 and CDR2: MNHNS and SASEGT. This CDR3 contains 14 residues. CDR3 residues: CASSATGAGTEAFF. In DNA, the CDR3 is TGTGCCAGCAGTGCCACAGGTGCGGGCACTGAAGCTTTCTTT.

The J gene is TRBJ1-4, the V gene TRBV13; TRBD1 aligns across 7 bases. Germline CDR1 PRHDT, CDR2 FYEKMQ (reference sequence). J lost 8 bases, V lost 3 bases, and 6 bases had no gene match. There are 14 residues in the CDR3. CDR3 sequence (DNA): TGTGCCAGCAGCTTCCGGGACAGTATCGAAAAACTGTTTTTT. Translation gives CASSFRDSIEKLFF.

This clonotype was seen a single time. This may be a read error, as it is one base from a much larger clone. The chain has TRBV20-1 and TRBJ2-3; D might be TRBD2 (6 bases). There are 14 residues in the CDR3. Germline V gives CDR1 DFQATT, CDR2 SNEGSKA (reference sequence). The CDR3 loop reads CTRSFRDFTDTQYF. In DNA form, the CDR3 reads TGCACCCGAAGCTTCCGGGACTTTACAGATACGCAGTATTTT.

The chain combines TRBV20-1 with TRBJ1-1; D call uncertain. Looked up from germline, CDR1 is DFQATT and CDR2 is SNEGSKA (reference sequence). The V gene lost 2 bases and the J gene lost 4 bases, with 5 bases spanning the gap. The CDR3 runs 11 residues. The CDR3, as DNA: TGCAGTGCTAGATCCGGCACTGAAGCTTTCTTT. This encodes CSARSGTEAFF.

Notes on this clonotype: At one of its ends the junction is not consistent with the germline gene, which may arise from a read error. The chain joins TRBV12-3 or TRBV12-4 to TRBJ2-3; no firm D call. CDR3 length: 12 residues. The CDR3, as DNA: TGTGTCAGCAGTCGTAACCTTGATACGCAGTATTTT. It codes for CVSSRNLDTQYF.

A word on this clonotype: Germline and junction disagree at one end, which may indicate a read error. V and J are TRBV3-1 and TRBJ1-2; 12 bases line up with TRBD1. The CDR3 is made up of 18 amino acids. Germline-derived CDR1 and CDR2 are LGHDT and YNNKEL (reference sequence). Here the CDR3 DNA reads TGTGCCAGCAGCCAACCCGGGGACAGGGGGCAGTCGGACTATGGCTACACATTC. This sequence encodes CASSQPGDRGQSDYGYTF.

In this sample, this clonotype turned up once. A read error may be the cause here, since a much bigger clone is one base away. V is TRBV12-3 or TRBV12-4 and J is TRBJ1-2, with D possibly being TRBD1 (5 bases). CDR3 length: 12 amino acids. CDR3 region: CTSRRTGDGYTF. The CDR3 nucleotides are TGTACCAGCAGGCGGACGGGGGATGGCTACACCTTC.

In its sample, this clonotype was seen many times. CDR3 bases: TGTGCCAGCAGTGAGGGATACGATTCACCCCTCCACTTT. Its protein product is CASSEGYDSPLHF. The chain joins TRBV6-6 to TRBJ1-6, with D unclear. Per germline, CDR1 MNHNY and CDR2 SVGAGI (reference sequence). The CDR3 covers 13 residues. The V end lost 5 bases, the J end lost 8 bases, and 10 bases lay between the germline ends.

The chain recombines TRBV12-5 with TRBJ1-3; TRBD1 agrees at 8 bases. J gave up 3 bases and V 2 bases, and 3 bases lay outside the gene matches. CDR1 LGHNT and CDR2 FRNRAP come from the germline V gene. The CDR3 sequence is 15 residues long. Here the CDR3 reads CASGLQGASGNTIYF. CDR3 DNA sequence: TGTGCTAGTGGTTTGCAGGGGGCTAGTGGAAACACCATATATTTT.

This clonotype turned up a few times. The J gene is TRBJ1-2, the V gene TRBV6-5, with D maybe TRBD1 (5 bases). Deletions cut 8 bases from V and 6 bases from J, with 16 bases between. Germline V CDR1 and CDR2: MNHEY, SVGAGI. The CDR3 sequence is 13 residues long. Here the CDR3 DNA reads TGTGCCAGCGGGACCATATCTAAGGATGGCTACACCTTC. This sequence encodes CASGTISKDGYTF.

The chain carries TRBV12-3 or TRBV12-4 and TRBJ1-1; no definite D call. Trimming left V 1 base short and J 4 bases short, with 16 bases between. This CDR3 is built from 16 residues. As DNA, the CDR3 is TGTGCCAGCAGTTTAGAATCGAGGGCGCTTGGCACTGAAGCTTTCTTT. This encodes CASSLESRALGTEAFF.

This chain joins TRBV6-5 and TRBJ2-2, with D maybe TRBD2 (5 bases). The CDR3 is made up of 17 amino acids. V was pared by 4 bases and J by 6 bases, with 21 bases between. Germline CDR1 reads MNHEY; CDR2 reads SVGAGI. CDR3: CASSLFSSRTSPGELFF. CDR3 coding DNA: TGTGCCAGCAGTTTATTTTCGTCCCGGACTTCCCCCGGGGAGCTGTTTTTT.

This chain connects TRBV20-1 to TRBJ1-2, with D perhaps matching TRBD1 (6 bases). Trimming cost V 0 bases and J 7 bases, with 18 bases left between them. This CDR3 is built from 15 residues. Germline loops: CDR1 DFQATT, CDR2 SNEGSKA (reference sequence). The CDR3 region is CSARERDPDSRGYTF. Here the CDR3 DNA reads TGCAGTGCTAGAGAGAGAGACCCGGACAGTCGTGGCTACACCTTC.

CDR3 in DNA: TGTGCCAGCAGTATCAACAGGGGTGAAGCTTTCTTT. This translates into CASSINRGEAFF. The chain couples TRBV28 to TRBJ1-1; the match to TRBD1 covers 7 bases. The V segment lost 5 bases and the J segment 7 bases; nucleotides outside the gene matches: 4. In germline, CDR1 is MDHEN, CDR2 SYDVKM. The CDR3 extends over 12 amino acids.

The rearrangement links TRBV6-2 or TRBV6-3 to TRBJ2-3; 9 bases agree with TRBD2. This CDR3 spans 17 amino acids. Germline V lookup: CDR1 MNHEY, CDR2 SVGEGT. V gave up 2 bases and J gave up 6 bases; unmatched junction bases: 12. The CDR3 DNA reads as TGTGCCAGCAGTTACAGCTTAGCGGGAGCCCTCACGGATACGCAGTATTTT. Amino acids: CASSYSLAGALTDTQYF.

This chain connects TRBV5-6 to TRBJ2-1, with a possible D match to TRBD2 (5 bases). The CDR3 extends over 13 amino acids. V lost 6 bases and J lost 6, with 13 bases in between. CDR1 is SGHDT and CDR2 is YYEEEE in the germline V gene. The CDR3 DNA reads as TGTGCCAGCATGACCTACGGGGTCAATGAGCAGTTCTTC. Its translation is CASMTYGVNEQFF.

The chain uses TRBV24-1 and TRBJ2-5, with TRBD2 matching over 8 bases. The trim removed 3 bases at V and 1 base at J, leaving 3 bases unmatched. This CDR3 has 15 residues. Germline V lookup: CDR1 KGHDR, CDR2 SFDVKD. The CDR3 DNA reads TGTGCCACCAGTGATGAAACTAGCGGCCAAGAGACCCAGTACTTC. Amino acids: CATSDETSGQETQYF.

This clonotype has more than one count but fewer than ten. The chain links TRBV27 to TRBJ2-7, with D tentatively TRBD2 (5 bases). This CDR3 is built from 15 residues. The V and J ends lost 5 bases and 4 bases respectively, with 18 bases between them. The germline V gene has CDR1 MNHEY and CDR2 SMNVEV (reference sequence). In DNA form, the CDR3 reads TGTGCCAGCAGTCCAGGCGAGGGAGTCAAGTACGAGCAGTACTTC. It translates to CASSPGEGVKYEQYF.

The sample holds a few counts of this clonotype. The chain has TRBV10-3 and TRBJ2-1, with 13 nucleotides matching TRBD2. Trimming cost V 10 bases and J 4 bases; bases outside gene matches: 10. The CDR3 is 16 residues long. Germline V gene sequence: CDR1 ENHRY, CDR2 SYGVKD. CDR3: CASYPILAGGYNEQFF. The CDR3 DNA is TGTGCCAGCTACCCGATACTAGCGGGGGGGTACAATGAGCAGTTCTTC.